Following are 4 T cell receptor beta chains from one sample sequenced in a study of graft-versus-host responses after intestinal transplantation. This table comes from immunoSEQ multiplex PCR, and its TCRdb copy is limited to in-frame clones, with some not included. In the table there are about 25,000 clones, around 94% of which are singletons. The material sequenced was PBMCs, taken around 30 days after intestinal transplant. These receptors were collected from a human patient who received an intestinal transplant, so some T cells may come from the graft donor.

The V call is TRBV18, the J call TRBJ2-6, with 8 nucleotides matching TRBD1. The CDR3 runs to 16 residues. In germline, CDR1 is KGHSH, CDR2 LQKENI. J gave up 4 bases and V 3 bases, and 5 bases lay outside the gene matches. This CDR3 reads CASSPPQGAGANVLTF. In nucleotides, the CDR3 is TGTGCCAGCTCACCTCCGCAGGGGGCCGGGGCCAACGTCCTGACTTTC.

V is TRBV7-7 and J is TRBJ2-5; 7 bases align to TRBD1. Per the germline V gene, CDR1 is SSHAT and CDR2 is FNYEAQ (reference sequence). Unmatched junction bases numbered 2, after V lost 3 bases and J lost 4 bases. This CDR3 is built from 13 residues. CDR3 sequence: CASSFRGRETQYF. CDR3 DNA: TGTGCCAGCAGCTTTAGGGGGCGAGAGACCCAGTACTTC.

The J gene is TRBJ2-1, the V gene TRBV7-2; 15 bases map to TRBD2. The J segment lost 8 bases and the V segment lost 5 bases, leaving 4 bases of the junction unmatched. CDR3 length equals 15 residues. Germline CDR1 reads SGHTA; CDR2 reads FQGNSA. The chain's CDR3 is CASSRTSGGGDEQFF. CDR3 in DNA: TGTGCCAGCAGCCGGACTAGCGGGGGGGGCGATGAGCAGTTCTTC.

V and J are TRBV4-1 and TRBJ2-5; TRBD2 aligns across 7 bases. CDR1 is MGHRA and CDR2 is YSYEKL in the germline V gene. The CDR3 is made up of 14 amino acids. The V and J ends lost 1 base and 3 bases, in that order; junction bases with no gene match: 2. This CDR3 is CASSQVGGKETQYF. The CDR3 DNA is TGCGCCAGCAGCCAAGTCGGGGGGAAAGAGACCCAGTACTTC.